The present entry profiles one T cell receptor (beta chain) with its context. The data originate from a study of blood T cell repertoires in COVID-19. Whole-study context: There were acute and convalescent COVID-19 samples, and they came from the United States, Italy and Spain.

The protocol was immunoSEQ multiplex PCR, while the TCRdb copy is restricted to in-frame clones and leaves out a portion. The sample yields about 92,000 clones, around three quarters seen once. Germline V gives CDR1 DFQATT, CDR2 SNEGSKA (reference sequence). The CDR3 is 11 residues long. J gave up 9 bases and V 6 bases, and 7 bases lay outside the gene matches. The chain has TRBV20-1 and TRBJ1-2, with TRBD1 matching 7 bases. The TCR comes from a man between 45 and 60 years old who had recovered from COVID-19. Sequencing was carried out using peripheral blood. CDR3 DNA: TGCAGTGCGGGGACAGCTCAAAGCTACACCTTC. It codes for CSAGTAQSYTF.